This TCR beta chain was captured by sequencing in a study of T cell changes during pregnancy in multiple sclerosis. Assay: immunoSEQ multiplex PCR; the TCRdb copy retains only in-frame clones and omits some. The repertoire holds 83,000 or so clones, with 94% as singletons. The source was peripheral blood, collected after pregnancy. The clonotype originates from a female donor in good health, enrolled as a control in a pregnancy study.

In DNA, the CDR3 is TGTGCCTGGAGTGCTGGGGGCGGGGATACGCAGTATTTT. Its protein product is CAWSAGGGDTQYF. V and J are TRBV30 and TRBJ2-3; D is possibly TRBD1 (6 bases). V lost 1 base and J lost 6, with 11 bases in between. The CDR3 spans 13 residues. Germline V gene sequence: CDR1 GTSNPN, CDR2 SVGIG (reference sequence).